These 5 T cell receptor beta chains came from one sample sequenced in a study of OX40 agonist ivuxolimab in advanced cancers. Repertoires were generated with immunoSEQ multiplex PCR, while TCRdb's copy carries only in-frame clones and drops some. The data contain under 20,000 clones, approximately 80% of them singletons. The specimen comprised CD4+ or CD8+ T cells sorted from blood, sampled in a trial of the OX40 agonist ivuxolimab. These receptors were obtained from an adult with an advanced solid tumor such as melanoma, head and neck, liver or kidney cancer.

This chain uses TRBV5-1 with TRBJ2-3; D perhaps matches TRBD2 (6 bases). There are 14 residues in the CDR3. Germline V gene lookup returns CDR1 SGHRS and CDR2 YFSETQ. The V end was cut by 5 bases, the J end by 6 bases, with 16 bases between. Here the CDR3 reads CASREGPPSDTQYF. The CDR3 DNA follows: TGCGCCAGCAGGGAGGGACCACCATCGGATACGCAGTATTTT.

This chain links TRBV6-5 with TRBJ2-2; possibly TRBD2 for D (5 bases). CDR1 and CDR2 from the germline V gene are MNHEY and SVGAGI. The CDR3 extends over 15 amino acids. The ends were cut back, 6 bases at V and 4 bases at J, with 15 bases in the middle. CDR3: CASRPRASSTGELFF. The CDR3 nucleotides are TGTGCCAGCAGACCAAGGGCTAGCTCCACCGGGGAGCTGTTTTTT.

The sample holds a few counts of this clone. V and J are TRBV2 and TRBJ2-7, with 9 bases aligning to TRBD1. Trimming cost V 5 bases and J 1 base; bases outside gene matches: 3. This CDR3 contains 14 residues. CDR1 SNHLY and CDR2 FYNNEI come from the germline V gene. CDR3 nucleotide sequence: TGTGCCAGCAGTATCGACAGGGGGTCCTACGAGCAGTACTTC. Its protein product is CASSIDRGSYEQYF.

V is TRBV7-9 and J is TRBJ2-4, with D perhaps TRBD1 (6 bases). Germline V gene data show CDR1 as SEHNR and CDR2 as FQNEAQ (reference sequence). CDR3 length equals 14 residues. Trimming took 5 bases from V and 5 from J, leaving 13 bases between them. This CDR3 is CASSLVGGENIQYF. CDR3 coding DNA: TGTGCCAGCAGCCTCGTAGGGGGAGAAAACATTCAGTACTTC. The entire variable domain, with the rest obtained from reference TRBV7-9 and TRBJ2-4, is as follows: DTGVSQNPRHKITKRGQNVTFRCDPISEHNRLYWYRQTLGQGPEFLTYFQNEAQLEKSRLLSDRFSAERPKGSFSTLEIQRTEQGDSAMYLCASSLVGGENIQYFGAGTRLSVL.

The rearrangement uses TRBV7-2 and TRBJ2-3, with 12 bases fitting TRBD2. V lost 5 bases and J lost 5; bases outside the gene matches: 5. The CDR3 consists of 15 residues. Looked up from germline, CDR1 is SGHTA and CDR2 is FQGNSA. Here the CDR3 DNA reads TGTGCCAGCAGCGCTCGGACTAGCGGGGTAGATACGCAGTATTTT. Encoded protein: CASSARTSGVDTQYF.